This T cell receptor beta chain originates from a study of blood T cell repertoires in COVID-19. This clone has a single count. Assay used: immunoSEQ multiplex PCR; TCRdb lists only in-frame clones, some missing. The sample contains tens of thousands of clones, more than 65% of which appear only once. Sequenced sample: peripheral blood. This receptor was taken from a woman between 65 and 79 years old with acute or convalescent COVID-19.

The CDR3 bases are TGTGCCAGTAGGTCGGTCCCCGAGGCAGGACTTTACAATGAGCAGTTCTTC. Its protein is CASRSVPEAGLYNEQFF. The V gene is TRBV19, the J gene TRBJ2-1; tentative D call: TRBD2 (5 bases). V lost 6 bases and J 4 bases, leaving 22 bases between the germline ends. CDR3 length equals 17 residues. The germline V gene has CDR1 LNHDA and CDR2 SQIVND (reference sequence). Variable domain in full (rest from reference TRBV19 and TRBJ2-1): DGGITQSPKYLFRKEGQNVTLSCEQNLNHDAMYWYRQDPGQGLRLIYYSQIVNDFQKGDIAEGYSVSREKKESFPLTVTSAQKNPTAFYLCASRSVPEAGLYNEQFFGPGTRLTVL.